The clone carrying this T cell receptor (beta chain) has only a few counts. This sample was included in a study of blood T cell repertoires in COVID-19. The authors' processing: Estimates of nucleated cell counts were drawn from the amplification of reference gene primers. Sequencing was performed with immunoSEQ multiplex PCR; in TCRdb, only in-frame clones are kept and a portion is missing. V and J calls and clone size follow that table, whereas D and trimming were derived from the DNA. The sample yields fewer than 250,000 clones, just over 85% seen once. The junction had 2 bases not matched to a gene; V was cut back by 5 bases and J by 8 bases. The CDR3 spans 11 residues.

The J gene is TRBJ1-1, the V gene TRBV12-3 or TRBV12-4; TRBD1 matches 7 bases. This TCR came from a woman in her thirties or forties with acute COVID-19. The sequenced sample consisted of PBMCs or T cells enriched from blood (not recorded which). In DNA, the CDR3 is TGTGCCAGCAGTGTGGACAGGGAAGCTTTCTTT. It encodes CASSVDREAFF.